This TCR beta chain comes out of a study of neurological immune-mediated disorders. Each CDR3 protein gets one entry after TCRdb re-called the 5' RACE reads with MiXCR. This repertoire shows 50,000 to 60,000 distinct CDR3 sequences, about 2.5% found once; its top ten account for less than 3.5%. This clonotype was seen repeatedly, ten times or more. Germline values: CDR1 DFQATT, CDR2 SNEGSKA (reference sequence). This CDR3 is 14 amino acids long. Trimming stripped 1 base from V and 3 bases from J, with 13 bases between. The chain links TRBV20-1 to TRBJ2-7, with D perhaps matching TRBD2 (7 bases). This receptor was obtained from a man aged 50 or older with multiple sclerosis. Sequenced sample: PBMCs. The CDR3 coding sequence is TGCAGTGCTAGAGTGGGGGGGGCCGACTACGAGCAGTACTTC. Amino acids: CSARVGGADYEQYF.